This T cell receptor beta chain was sequenced during a study of T cell responses to AZD1222 COVID-19 vaccine. Study-wide points: Researchers took repertoire samples only after the peak T cell response had come. Spike was spanned by vaccine-associated CD4 TCRs, which were dominant at 160-218 and 743-854.

CDR1 and CDR2 from the germline V gene are SGHRS and YFSETQ. Trimming removed 0 bases from V and 7 bases from J, with 8 bases in between. The CDR3 totals 14 residues. Concerning this clone: Its antigen is currently unknown.

Only in-frame clones appear in the TCRdb table, and some are missing; sequencing was by immunoSEQ multiplex PCR. Of about 110,000 clones listed, more than 70% are singletons. The sample was peripheral blood, taken on day 0 of MenACWY control vaccination. The chain couples TRBV5-1 to TRBJ1-6; D remains ambiguous. This receptor was obtained from an adult in good health. The DNA for the CDR3 is TGCGCCAGCAGCTTGGGCGGGTGGAATTCACCCCTCCACTTT. Protein: CASSLGGWNSPLHF.